The 4 T cell receptor beta chains below all came from one sample that was sequenced in a study of radiation and T cells in renal cell carcinoma. Noted time point: baseline pretreatment blood. Treatment indicated: 15 Gy SBRT to primary tumor, nephrectomy 4 weeks later. Libraries were prepared by immunoSEQ multiplex PCR; TCRdb keeps only in-frame clonotypes and omits some of them. The sample lists about 140,000 clones, approximately 82% seen once, with 20% to 25% in the top ten. Here the sequenced sample was blood, taken from a patient whose treatment included radiotherapy and nephrectomy. All receptors come from a woman aged 45-59 years with renal cell carcinoma.

CDR3 sequence reads: CASSRDSPYEQYF. CDR3 sequence (DNA): TGTGCCAGCAGTCGGGACAGTCCCTACGAGCAGTACTTC. The V and J genes are TRBV6-1 and TRBJ2-7, with 7 bases lining up with TRBD1. CDR1 is MNHNS and CDR2 is SASEGT in the germline V gene. The CDR3 is 13 amino acids. The V segment lost 5 bases and the J segment 2 bases; nucleotides outside the gene matches: 3.

CDR3 residues: CASSRGRTYEQYF. The CDR3 bases are TGTGCCAGCAGCCGCGGGAGGACCTACGAGCAGTACTTC. The chain couples TRBV7-2 to TRBJ2-7, with 8 bases aligning to TRBD2. CDR3 length equals 13 residues. V shed 5 bases and J 2 bases; nucleotides not matched to a gene: 2. CDR1 and CDR2 from the germline V gene are SGHTA and FQGNSA. The full variable domain, with the rest looked up from reference TRBV7-2 and TRBJ2-7, is GAGVSQSPSNKVTEKGKDVELRCDPISGHTALYWYRQSLGQGLEFLIYFQGNSAPDKSGLPSDRFSAERTGGSVSTLTIQRTQQEDSAVYLCASSRGRTYEQYFGPGTRLTVT.

V gene TRBV28 combines with J gene TRBJ1-1; no clear D. The germline V gene has CDR1 MDHEN and CDR2 SYDVKM. CDR3 size: 12 residues. Trimming cost V 10 bases and J 0 bases, with 9 bases left between them. CDR3 sequence reads: CATASVNTEAFF. CDR3 DNA: TGTGCCACCGCGTCTGTGAACACTGAAGCTTTCTTT.

This chain links TRBV10-1 with TRBJ2-7, with 9 positions matching TRBD1. Losses at the gene ends were 6 bases for V and 2 bases for J; bases not matched to a gene: 2. Germline CDR1 is WNHNN and CDR2 is SYGVQD (reference sequence). The CDR3 has 13 amino acids. CDR3 DNA: TGCGCCAGCAGGGACAGGGGAGCCTACGAGCAGTACTTC. It is translated as CASRDRGAYEQYF.